One T cell receptor (beta chain) is described in this entry. The CDR3 length is 12 residues. CDR1 is MNHEY and CDR2 is SVGAGI in the germline V gene. V shed 11 bases, J shed 0 bases, and the junction held 4 bases outside the gene matches. Methods used by the authors: Estimates of nucleated cell counts were drawn from the amplification of reference gene primers. The repertoire was sequenced with immunoSEQ multiplex PCR; TCRdb's copy has only in-frame clones and lacks some. D and trimming come from the DNA, and the V and J calls and clone size come from that table. The sample lists around 250,000 clones; around 86% were seen once. The sample belongs to a study of blood T cell repertoires in COVID-19. On the study more broadly: The study drew acute and convalescent COVID-19 samples from the United States, Italy and Spain. From T cells, B-cell-depleted T cells, or PBMCs came the material, which was cDNA or gDNA.

The source of this sequence is a man between 35 and 55 years old with active or convalescent COVID-19. This chain connects TRBV6-5 to TRBJ2-7; TRBD1 aligns across 7 bases. The sample consisted of peripheral blood. CDR3 sequence (DNA): TGTGCCGGACAGGAAAGCTCCTACGAGCAGTACTTC. This sequence encodes CAGQESSYEQYF.